The 18 T cell receptor beta chains reported below all come from one sample, sequenced in a study of post-analysis software for immune sequencing data. Their recognized antigens are unknown. The TCR beta cDNA libraries contained unique molecular identifiers. MiXCR, applied by TCRdb to the PCR reads, yields one record per CDR3 protein. The top ten clones hold 4.6% of a sample with some 890,000 distinct CDR3 sequences, roughly half of them seen once. Broader study findings: TRBV segments more frequent in patients than in controls numbered five and included TRBV5-6, TRBV5-1 and TRBV20-1.

The sequencing sample was made of blood. The receptors come from a girl under 18 with multiple sclerosis.

This rearrangement joins TRBV7-6 to TRBJ2-3; D possibly matches TRBD1 or TRBD2 (5 bases each). The germline V gene encodes CDR1 SGHVS and CDR2 FNYEAQ. Deletions cut 5 bases from V and 2 bases from J, with 26 bases between. The CDR3 has 19 residues. Here the CDR3 reads CASSPLGLAGEGYTDTQYF. CDR3 DNA: TGTGCCAGCAGCCCACTGGGCCTAGCAGGAGAGGGGTACACAGATACGCAGTATTTT.

This clonotype showed up just a few times. The J gene is TRBJ2-1, the V gene TRBV4-1, with 8 nucleotides matching TRBD2. Trimming removed 3 bases from V and 9 bases from J; junction bases left unmatched: 13. This CDR3 has 16 amino acids. Germline V gene data show CDR1 as MGHRA and CDR2 as YSYEKL. The CDR3, as DNA: TGCGCCAGCAGCCACCCCGGGGGGGCAGGCTCGGGTGAGCAGTTCTTC. It codes for CASSHPGGAGSGEQFF.

The J gene is TRBJ2-5, the V gene TRBV7-3; 8 bases align to TRBD2. The CDR3 length is 18 residues. Germline-derived CDR1 and CDR2 are SGHTA and FQGTGA. Germline trimming cut 3 bases from V and 3 bases from J; bases unmatched to any gene: 15. Here the CDR3 DNA reads TGTGCCAGCAGCTTGCAGCCGGGACTAGGGTCGGGGGAAGAGACCCAGTACTTC. Its protein product is CASSLQPGLGSGEETQYF.

This clonotype was detected only a few times. The chain couples TRBV20-1 to TRBJ2-1; no clear D gene. The CDR3 totals 13 residues. Germline values: CDR1 DFQATT, CDR2 SNEGSKA (reference sequence). Trimming left V 5 bases short and J 4 bases short, with 12 bases between. CDR3 in amino acids: CSAATDDYNEQFF. CDR3 nucleotides: TGCAGTGCTGCTACGGACGATTACAATGAGCAGTTCTTC.

V and J are TRBV6-1 and TRBJ2-5; a possible D gene is TRBD2 (5 bases). The DNA end is more similar to TRBJ2-7, so the J call may be wrong. Germline CDR1 reads MNHNS; CDR2 reads SASEGT. The CDR3 runs to 13 residues. This chain's CDR3 is CATQEVRGNEQYF. Written as DNA, the CDR3 is TGTGCCACCCAAGAGGTCAGAGGGAACGAGCAGTACTTC.

With respect to this clonotype: Germline and junction disagree at one end, which may indicate a read error. Here the CDR3 DNA reads TGCGCCACGACCAGGGACTCACGGGTTAATGAAAAACTGTTTTTT. It is translated as CATTRDSRVNEKLFF. V is TRBV6-5 and J is TRBJ1-4, with D maybe TRBD1 (5 bases). CDR1 is MNHEY, CDR2 SVGAGI, per germline. The CDR3 has 15 amino acids.

This clonotype was counted a few times. The V call is TRBV20-1, the J call TRBJ2-3; 11 nucleotides align to TRBD2. Trimming cost V 4 bases and J 0 bases; bases outside gene matches: 9. The germline gives CDR1 DFQATT, CDR2 SNEGSKA (reference sequence). This CDR3 contains 17 residues. The DNA for the CDR3 is TGCAGTGCTACCACTAGCGGGGGCCCTGCTAGCACAGATACGCAGTATTTT. It is translated as CSATTSGGPASTDTQYF.

The chain joins TRBV18 to TRBJ2-7, with a possible D match to TRBD1 (7 bases). The closer fit of TRBJ2-5 to the DNA end suggests the J call may be wrong. In germline, CDR1 is KGHSH, CDR2 LQKENI. CDR3 length equals 15 residues. The CDR3 DNA sequence: TGTGCCAGCTCACCAGCGGGGACAGTTCAAGAGACCCAGTACTTC. Translating gives CASSPAGTVQETQYF.

Only a few counts were recorded for this clonotype. The chain carries TRBV27 and TRBJ2-5, with TRBD2 as a possible D gene (5 bases). Germline lookup yields CDR1 MNHEY and CDR2 SMNVEV (reference sequence). With 7 bases removed from V and 5 bases from J, the gap between germline ends came to 11 bases. The CDR3 spans 12 residues. This CDR3 is CASKGGEETQYF. The CDR3 nucleotides are TGTGCCAGCAAAGGAGGCGAGGAGACCCAGTACTTC.

The chain is built from TRBV5-1 and TRBJ2-5; D perhaps matches TRBD2 (6 bases). Germline V lookup: CDR1 SGHRS, CDR2 YFSETQ. The CDR3 runs to 12 residues. V lost 4 bases and J 11 bases, leaving 15 bases between the germline ends. CDR3 sequence reads: CASSDGPGEQYF. DNA for the CDR3: TGCGCCAGCAGCGACGGGCCGGGAGAGCAGTACTTC.

This chain connects TRBV6-6 to TRBJ1-6; 7 nucleotides agree with TRBD1. The trim removed 4 bases at V and 12 bases at J, leaving 9 bases unmatched. This CDR3 spans 14 amino acids. Germline V gene data show CDR1 as MNHNY and CDR2 as SVGAGI (reference sequence). CDR3 region: CASSCDRDGLPLHF. The CDR3 DNA reads TGTGCCAGCAGTTGCGACAGGGATGGATTACCCCTCCACTTT.

The chain joins TRBV20-1 to TRBJ1-2, with TRBD1 matching 12 bases. Looked up from germline, CDR1 is DFQATT and CDR2 is SNEGSKA (reference sequence). With 6 bases clipped from V and 4 bases from J, the junction kept 9 bases outside the gene matches. There are 15 residues in the CDR3. The CDR3 loop reads CSAQNRDRGLYGYTF. In DNA, the CDR3 is TGCAGTGCCCAGAACCGGGACAGGGGGCTCTATGGCTACACCTTC.

The chain carries TRBV12-3 or TRBV12-4 and TRBJ2-7, with 7 bases lining up with TRBD2. This CDR3 is 17 amino acids long. After removal of 1 base from V and 1 base from J, the junction contained 10 bases not matched to a gene. The CDR3 reads CASSLGRESRRSYEQYF. The CDR3, as DNA: TGTGCCAGCAGTTTAGGGCGGGAGTCCCGGAGGTCCTACGAGCAGTACTTC.

The chain joins TRBV11-2 to TRBJ2-5, with a possible D match to TRBD2 (6 bases). CDR3 length equals 15 residues. The germline V gene encodes CDR1 SGHAT and CDR2 FQNNGV. Trimming cost V 2 bases and J 1 base, with 11 bases left between them. CDR3 residues: CASSLSSGGQETQYF. In nucleotides, the CDR3 is TGTGCCAGCAGCTTATCATCCGGGGGCCAAGAGACCCAGTACTTC.

The chain joins TRBV27 to TRBJ1-2; 8 nucleotides match TRBD1. The V gene's germline CDR1 is MNHEY and CDR2 SMNVEV (reference sequence). The CDR3 contains 15 residues. V shed 1 base and J 1 base; nucleotides not matched to a gene: 2. DNA of the CDR3: TGTGCCAGCAGTTTATTACAGGGGGGTAACTATGGCTACACCTTC. This codes for CASSLLQGGNYGYTF.

This chain links TRBV12-3 or TRBV12-4 with TRBJ2-2; D remains ambiguous. The CDR3 contains 13 residues. Trimming cost V 6 bases and J 7 bases, with 12 bases left between them. CDR3 residues: CASRIPENGELFF. Here the CDR3 DNA reads TGTGCCAGCAGGATCCCGGAGAACGGGGAGCTGTTTTTT.

This sequence joins TRBV10-2 and TRBJ1-2; D not resolved. The CDR3 covers 15 residues. Germline V gene lookup returns CDR1 WSHSY and CDR2 SAAADI. V was pared by 3 bases and J by 0 bases, with 11 bases between. The CDR3 sequence is CASSEGRAANYGYTF. In nucleotides, the CDR3 is TGCGCCAGCAGTGAAGGTCGGGCGGCTAACTATGGCTACACCTTC.

The gene calls are TRBV12-3 or TRBV12-4 and TRBJ2-7; D not resolved. The last part of the DNA fits TRBJ2-1 better; the J call may be wrong. CDR3 size: 14 residues. For the CDR3, the DNA is TGTGCCAGCAGTTCGTCCGACAAGCCCAATGAGCAGTTCTTC. Amino acid sequence: CASSSSDKPNEQFF.